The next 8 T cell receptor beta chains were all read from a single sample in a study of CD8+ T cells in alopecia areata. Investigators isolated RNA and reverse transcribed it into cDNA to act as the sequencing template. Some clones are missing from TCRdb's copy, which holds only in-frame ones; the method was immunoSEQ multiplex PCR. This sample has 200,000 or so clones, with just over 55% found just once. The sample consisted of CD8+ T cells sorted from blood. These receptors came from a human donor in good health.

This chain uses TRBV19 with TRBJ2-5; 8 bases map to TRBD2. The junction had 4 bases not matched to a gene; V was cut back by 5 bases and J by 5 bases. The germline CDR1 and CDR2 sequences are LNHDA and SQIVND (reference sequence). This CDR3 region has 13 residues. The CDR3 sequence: CASSLGLAETQYF. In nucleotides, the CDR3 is TGTGCCAGTAGTTTAGGACTAGCCGAGACCCAGTACTTC.

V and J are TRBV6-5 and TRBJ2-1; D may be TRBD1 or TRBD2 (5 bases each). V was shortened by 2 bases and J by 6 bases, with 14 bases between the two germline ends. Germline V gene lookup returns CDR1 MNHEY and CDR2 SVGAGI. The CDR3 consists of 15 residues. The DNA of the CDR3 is TGTGCCAGCAGTTACCCGGGGCCCCCCTCCAATGAGCAGTTCTTC. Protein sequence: CASSYPGPPSNEQFF.

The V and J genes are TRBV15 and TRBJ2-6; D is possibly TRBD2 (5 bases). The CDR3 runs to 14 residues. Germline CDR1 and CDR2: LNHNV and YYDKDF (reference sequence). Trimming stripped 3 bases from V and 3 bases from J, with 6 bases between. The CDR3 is CATSSGDGANVLTF. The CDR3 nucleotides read TGTGCCACCAGCAGCGGGGATGGGGCCAACGTCCTGACTTTC.

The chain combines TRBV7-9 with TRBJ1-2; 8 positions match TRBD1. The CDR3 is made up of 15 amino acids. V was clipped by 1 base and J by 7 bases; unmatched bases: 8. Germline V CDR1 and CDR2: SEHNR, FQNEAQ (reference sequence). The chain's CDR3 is CASSLDYRGSSGYTF. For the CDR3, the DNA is TGTGCCAGCAGCTTAGATTACAGGGGGTCTAGTGGCTACACCTTC.

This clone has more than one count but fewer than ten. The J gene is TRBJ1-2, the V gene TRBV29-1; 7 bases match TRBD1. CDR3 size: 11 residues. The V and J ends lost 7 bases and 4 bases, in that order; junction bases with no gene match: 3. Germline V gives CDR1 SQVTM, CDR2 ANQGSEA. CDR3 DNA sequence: TGCAGCGCCAGGGACAGCTATGGCTACACCTTC. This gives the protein CSARDSYGYTF.

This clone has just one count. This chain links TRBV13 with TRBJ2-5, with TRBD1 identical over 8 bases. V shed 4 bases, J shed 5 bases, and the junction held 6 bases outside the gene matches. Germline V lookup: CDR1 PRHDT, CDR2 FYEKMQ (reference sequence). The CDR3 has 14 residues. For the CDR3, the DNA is TGTGCCAGCAGCTACACAGGGGGTTGGGAGACCCAGTACTTC. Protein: CASSYTGGWETQYF.

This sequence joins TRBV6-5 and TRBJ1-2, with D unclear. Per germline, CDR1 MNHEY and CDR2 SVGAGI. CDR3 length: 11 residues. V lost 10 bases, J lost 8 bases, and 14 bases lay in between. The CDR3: CATLTNSGYTF. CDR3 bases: TGTGCCACCTTAACGAACTCAGGCTACACCTTC.

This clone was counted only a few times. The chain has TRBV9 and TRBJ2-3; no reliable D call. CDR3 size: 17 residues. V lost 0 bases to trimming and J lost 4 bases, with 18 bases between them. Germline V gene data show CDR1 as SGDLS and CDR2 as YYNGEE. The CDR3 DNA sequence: TGTGCCAGCAGCGTAGAGGCGACCCTTCTCGCATCAGATACGCAGTATTTT. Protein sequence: CASSVEATLLASDTQYF. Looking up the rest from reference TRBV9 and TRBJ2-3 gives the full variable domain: DSGVTQTPKHLITATGQRVTLRCSPRSGDLSVYWYQQSLDQGLQFLIQYYNGEERAKGNILERFSAQQFPDLHSELNLSSLELGDSALYFCASSVEATLLASDTQYFGPGTRLTVL.